This T cell receptor delta chain was sequenced in a study of gamma-delta T cells after stem cell transplantation (TCRdb year 2016). The CDR3 contains 17 residues, cysteine and phenylalanine counted. Only the CDR3 portion is preserved as DNA: 51 bases, with reading frame beginning at the first base. Trimming removed 3 bases from V and 6 bases from J; the gene matches leave 18 bases unexplained. The germline V gene provides CDR1 GEAIGNYY and CDR2 EKD. For this clone: What this receptor recognizes is not known. TCRdb attributes to this sequence the protein of a much larger clone, which differs from the DNA translation at residue 9; a read error is likely, and the protein displayed is translated from the DNA.

The protocol used for the library was RT-PCR. The data were produced on an Illumina MiSeq. Via CATT, TCRdb reprocessed the public reads, and rows with identical DNA were then joined. This sample gives roughly 1,000 delta-chain clones in total; 3.5% to 4% of them show up just once. The ten largest clones capture roughly 51% of the sample. What was sequenced was gamma-delta T cells. The clonotype was recovered from a human donor. It is not recorded whose cells these are; they may come from a transplant donor. The chain is assembled from TRDV2 and TRDJ1; 7 junctional bases match TRDD3. The CDR3 protein is CACDALLGNSGPYKLIF. The DNA is TGTGCCTGTGACGCCTTACTGGGGAATTCTGGACCATATAAACTCATCTTT.